This passage covers 5 T cell receptor beta chains from one sample sequenced in a study of identical twins. Each CDR3 protein gets one entry after TCRdb re-called the 5' RACE reads with MiXCR. The data hold 690,000 or so distinct CDR3 sequences, with 8.5% to 9.5% observed a single time. The sample was also linked to a second study, of yellow fever vaccine responses in identical twins.

Material: PBMCs. The receptor source for this set is a woman aged 18-29 years in good health.

The chain joins TRBV7-3 to TRBJ2-3; D tentatively fits TRBD1 or TRBD2 (5 bases each). Deletions cut 2 bases from V and 5 bases from J, with 8 bases between. There are 13 residues in the CDR3. Germline V lookup: CDR1 SGHTA, CDR2 FQGTGA. Here the CDR3 reads CASSLSGRDTQYF. In DNA form, the CDR3 reads TGTGCCAGCAGCTTATCGGGGCGAGATACGCAGTATTTT.

The V and J genes are TRBV24-1 and TRBJ2-1; 8 bases fit TRBD2. The V segment lost 5 bases and the J segment 4 bases; nucleotides outside the gene matches: 15. The CDR3 sequence is 18 residues long. Germline CDR1 is KGHDR and CDR2 is SFDVKD. The CDR3 nucleotides are TGTGCCACCAGTGTGTGGGCTGTGAGCGGGGGCTATTACAATGAGCAGTTCTTC. Its translation: CATSVWAVSGGYYNEQFF.

This clonotype has only a few counts. This CDR3 reads CASSQGTIGLNEQFF. As DNA, the CDR3 is TGTGCCAGCAGCCAAGGGACCATCGGACTAAATGAGCAGTTCTTC. V usage is TRBV7-9 and J usage is TRBJ2-1, with D perhaps matching TRBD2 (6 bases). Per germline, CDR1 SEHNR and CDR2 FQNEAQ (reference sequence). The CDR3 loop spans 15 amino acids. V lost 5 bases to trimming and J lost 7 bases, with 18 bases between them.

The CDR3 coding sequence is TGTGCCAGCAGCCAAGTTGTTAGCGGGGATACCTTCAATGAGCAGTTCTTC. Its protein is CASSQVVSGDTFNEQFF. The chain has TRBV3-1 and TRBJ2-1; 8 nucleotides align to TRBD2. Germline CDR1 LGHDT, CDR2 YNNKEL (reference sequence). The CDR3 extends over 17 amino acids. V shed 1 base, J shed 6 bases, and the junction held 11 bases outside the gene matches.

CDR3 in amino acids: CASSEKRFSGNTIYF. Here the CDR3 DNA reads TGTGCCAGCAGTGAAAAGAGGTTCTCTGGAAACACCATATATTTT. The rearrangement links TRBV6-1 to TRBJ1-3; D uncertain. The CDR3 length is 15 residues. V was shortened by 2 bases and J by 0 bases, with 8 bases between the two germline ends. CDR1 and CDR2 from the germline V gene are MNHNS and SASEGT.